This T cell receptor beta chain stems from a study of T cells in tuberculosis. The repertoire was sequenced with immunoSEQ multiplex PCR; TCRdb's copy has only in-frame clones and lacks some. The top ten hold 6.5% to 9% of the sample, which has roughly 35,000 clones, 92% seen once. V dropped 5 bases and J dropped 4; count of bases not matched to a gene: 5. The CDR3 length is 14 residues. The germline CDR1 and CDR2 sequences are SEHNR and FQNEAQ (reference sequence). The study, taken as a whole, reports: Active tuberculosis alpha repertoires lay closer to GMM-specific TCRs than controls'.

Of note for this clone: The antigen remains undetermined.

Described time point: new active TB diagnosis, blood taken before or within 7 days of starting treatment. Each donor contributed 90,000 to 100,000 T cells on average, unsorted. The source of this sequence is an adult with tuberculosis. Some clones in this sample may be carry-over from other donors' samples. The specimen comprised PBMCs, sampled at tuberculosis diagnosis. The chain combines TRBV7-9 with TRBJ1-1; 9 bases are a match to TRBD1. CDR3 loop: CASSPQGAGTEAFF. CDR3 nucleotides: TGTGCCAGCAGCCCACAGGGGGCGGGCACTGAAGCTTTCTTT.